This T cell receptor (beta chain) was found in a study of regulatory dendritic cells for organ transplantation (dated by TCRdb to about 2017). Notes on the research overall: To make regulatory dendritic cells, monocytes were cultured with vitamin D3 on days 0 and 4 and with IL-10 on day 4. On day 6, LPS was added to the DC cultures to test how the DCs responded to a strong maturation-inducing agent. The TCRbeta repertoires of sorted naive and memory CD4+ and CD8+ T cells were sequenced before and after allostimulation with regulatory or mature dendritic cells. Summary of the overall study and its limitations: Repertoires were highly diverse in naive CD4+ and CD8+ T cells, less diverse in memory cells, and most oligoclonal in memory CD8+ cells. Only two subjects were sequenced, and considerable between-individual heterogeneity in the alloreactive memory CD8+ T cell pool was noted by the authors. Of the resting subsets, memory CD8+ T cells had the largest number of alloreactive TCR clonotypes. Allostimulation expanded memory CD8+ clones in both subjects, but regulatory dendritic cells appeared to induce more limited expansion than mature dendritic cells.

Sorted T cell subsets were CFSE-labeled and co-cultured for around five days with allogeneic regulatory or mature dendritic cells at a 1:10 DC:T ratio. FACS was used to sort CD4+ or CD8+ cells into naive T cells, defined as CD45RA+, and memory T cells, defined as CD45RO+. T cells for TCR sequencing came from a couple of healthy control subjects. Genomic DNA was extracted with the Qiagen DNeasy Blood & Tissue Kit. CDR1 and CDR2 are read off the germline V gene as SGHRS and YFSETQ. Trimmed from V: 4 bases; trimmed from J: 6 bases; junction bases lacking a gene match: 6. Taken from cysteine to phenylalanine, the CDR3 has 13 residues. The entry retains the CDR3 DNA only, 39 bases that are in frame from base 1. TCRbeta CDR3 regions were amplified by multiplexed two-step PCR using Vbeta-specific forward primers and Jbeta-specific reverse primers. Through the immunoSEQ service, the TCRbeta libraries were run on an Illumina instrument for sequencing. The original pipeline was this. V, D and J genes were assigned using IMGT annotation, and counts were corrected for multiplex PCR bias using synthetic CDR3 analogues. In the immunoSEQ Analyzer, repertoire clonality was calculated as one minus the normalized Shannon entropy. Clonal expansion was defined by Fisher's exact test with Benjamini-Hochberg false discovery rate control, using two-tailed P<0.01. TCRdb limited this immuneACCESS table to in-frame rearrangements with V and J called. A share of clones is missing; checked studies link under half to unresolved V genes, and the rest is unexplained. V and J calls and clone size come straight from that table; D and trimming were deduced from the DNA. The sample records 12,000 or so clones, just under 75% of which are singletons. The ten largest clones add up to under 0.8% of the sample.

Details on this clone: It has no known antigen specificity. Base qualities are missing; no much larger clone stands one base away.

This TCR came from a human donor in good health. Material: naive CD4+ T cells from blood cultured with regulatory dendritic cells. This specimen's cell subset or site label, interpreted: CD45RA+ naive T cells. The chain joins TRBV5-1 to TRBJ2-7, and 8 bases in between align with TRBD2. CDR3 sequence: CASSPGGGSEQYF. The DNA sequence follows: TGCGCCAGCAGCCCCGGGGGGGGGAGCGAGCAGTACTTC. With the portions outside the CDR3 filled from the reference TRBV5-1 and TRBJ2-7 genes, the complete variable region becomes KAGVTQTPRYLIKTRGQQVTLSCSPISGHRSVSWYQQTPGQGLQFLFEYFSETQRNKGNFPGRFSGRQFSNSRSEMNVSTLELGDSALYLCASSPGGGSEQYFGPGTRLTVT.